This T cell receptor beta chain came from a study of T-cell memory formation after mild COVID-19 (dated by TCRdb to the early 2020s). The study in broad terms: TCR sequence clusters from the two donors were found to be largely donor specific. The cohort comprised two young, previously healthy adult volunteers, one female and one male. T-cell clones expanding and contracting after mild COVID-19 in two donors were tracked by longitudinal TCRalpha and TCRbeta repertoire sequencing.

Sequencing was performed on an Illumina NovaSeq 6000. Using 5'RACE with constant-segment primers, TCRalpha and TCRbeta cDNA libraries were constructed, with sample barcodes and unique molecular identifiers added in the process. Trizol reagent was used to extract RNA from every sample. Amplification of the libraries took two PCR steps, and the second step added a second sample barcode plus Illumina TruSeq adapters. Sequencing of the libraries was done on an Illumina NovaSeq, producing 2 x 150 bp paired-end reads. Per the original workflow: With migec v1.2.7, reads were demultiplexed and then collapsed into UMI-guided consensus sequences. Using mixcr v2.1.11, the UMI consensuses were aligned to TRA and TRB V and J templates and assembled into clonotypes. Expanded or contracted clonotypes were those called significant by both edgeR and NoisET, with noise models trained on biological replicates. edgeR calls used a false discovery rate-adjusted p below 0.01 and a log2 fold-change threshold of 1. As an exploratory analysis of dynamics, max-normalized trajectories of the 1000 most abundant clonotypes were examined by PCA with hierarchical clustering. Separately sequenced CD4+ and CD8+ repertoires were used to assign a CD4 or CD8 phenotype to each responding clone. TCRdb reworked the public reads: Q25 trimming with fastp, MiXCR clone assembly, productive beta chains retained. Each entry is one CDR3 protein sequence, shown with its most common DNA and genes. TCRdb, rather than the study authors, made the V and J calls. This sample lists around 500,000 distinct CDR3 sequences; 18% were detected once. 9% to 15% of the sample comes from the top ten.

PBMCs were isolated by Ficoll-Paque density gradient centrifugation. CDR1 is given as SQVTM and CDR2 as ANQGSEA, both from the germline V gene. Taken from cysteine to phenylalanine, the CDR3 has 17 residues. Left in the record is the CDR3 DNA by itself, 51 bases read in frame from the first base. The V end loses 4 bases and the J end loses 0 bases, and a stretch of 20 bases separates them. Points on this clonotype: This receptor's antigen is unknown. Base quality data are lacking; no much larger clone is found one base away.

On the study overall, not on this receptor specifically: Whether the second-wave clones peaking on day 37 were SARS-CoV-2 specific was not confirmed. The study covered only a couple of mild cases, and larger cohorts including severe cases with pre-infection samples were considered necessary. Some responding clones were detected in pre-infection memory, which suggested that pre-existing cross-reactive memory T cells had joined the SARS-CoV-2 response. Balanced CD4/CD8 phenotypes were observed for clones contracting from day 15 to 85, whereas a bias towards CD4+ was observed for a second wave of clones expanding from day 15 to 37. Contracting CD4+ clones appeared mostly in the CM and EM memory subsets, whereas CD8+ clones were enriched in EMRA.

The chain is made from TRBV29-1 and TRBJ2-3, with a tentative D gene TRBD2 over 5 matching bases. Sequenced: PBMCs or a T cell subset sorted from them (not recorded which). The clonotype comes from an adult woman who had mild COVID-19 (a few samples of this study predate the infection). The sample titles of this study are shuffled in the database, so cell type and time point are left out; the donor was told from shared clones. The DNA sequence is given as TGCAGCGTTGCCCGGACTCCCCTCTCCTCTAGCACAGATACGCAGTATTTT. Translated, it gives CSVARTPLSSSTDTQYF.